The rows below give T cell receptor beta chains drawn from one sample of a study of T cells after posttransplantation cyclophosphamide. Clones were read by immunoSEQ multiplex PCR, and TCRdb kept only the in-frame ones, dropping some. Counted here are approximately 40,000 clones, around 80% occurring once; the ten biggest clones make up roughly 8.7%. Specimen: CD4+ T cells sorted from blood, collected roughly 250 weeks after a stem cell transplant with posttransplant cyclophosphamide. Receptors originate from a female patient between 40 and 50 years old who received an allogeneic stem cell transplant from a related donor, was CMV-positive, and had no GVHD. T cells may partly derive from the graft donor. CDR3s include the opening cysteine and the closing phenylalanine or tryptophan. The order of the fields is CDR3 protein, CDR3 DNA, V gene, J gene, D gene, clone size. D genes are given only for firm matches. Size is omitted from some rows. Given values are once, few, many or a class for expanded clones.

CASKGLADTGELFF,TGCGCCTCCAAAGGGCTAGCTGACACCGGGGAGCTGTTTTTT,TRBV5-1,TRBJ2-2,NA,few
CASSLGLEIANTGELFF,TGCGCCAGCAGCTTGGGGCTAGAAATCGCGAACACCGGGGAGCTGTTTTTT,TRBV5-1,TRBJ2-2,NA,once
CASSEGASYGYTF,TGTGCCAGCAGTGAGGGGGCCTCTTATGGCTACACCTTC,TRBV25-1,TRBJ1-2,NA,NA
CASSPQIRQYEQYF,TGTGCCAGCAGCCCGCAAATTCGACAGTACGAGCAGTACTTC,TRBV7-8,TRBJ2-7,NA,NA
CASSQDHAGGLRDTQYF,TGCGCCAGCAGCCAAGATCACGCGGGGGGCCTTAGAGATACGCAGTATTTT,TRBV4-3,TRBJ2-3,TRBD2,NA
CASSLTTSSGNTIYF,TGCGCCAGCAGCTTAACGACATCGTCTGGAAACACCATATATTTT,TRBV5-1,TRBJ1-3,NA,NA
CASSLAPGGADTQYF,TGTGCCAGCAGCTTAGCTCCGGGGGGGGCAGATACGCAGTATTTT,TRBV7-2,TRBJ2-3,TRBD2,NA
CASSAGLYSNQPQHF,TGTGCCAGCAGCGCCGGACTTTATAGCAATCAGCCCCAGCATTTT,TRBV5-8,TRBJ1-5,NA,NA
CASSPGQGTEPQHF,TGTGCCAGCAGCCCCGGGCAGGGCACAGAGCCCCAGCATTTT,TRBV7-2,TRBJ1-5,NA,once
CASSQYSPSGGNGEQFF,TGCGCCAGCAGCCAATATTCCCCTAGCGGGGGGAATGGTGAGCAGTTCTTC,TRBV4-3,TRBJ2-1,TRBD2,NA
CASSLEQLAGGPGELFF,TGTGCCAGCAGCTTAGAACAGCTAGCGGGGGGCCCCGGGGAGCTGTTTTTT,TRBV7-2,TRBJ2-2,TRBD2,NA
CASSVRDTNTGELFF,TGCGCCAGCAGCGTCCGGGACACGAACACCGGGGAGCTGTTTTTT,TRBV5-1,TRBJ2-2,NA,NA
CASSLAPPGGWDTEAFF,TGCGCCAGCAGCTTGGCGCCTCCGGGGGGGTGGGACACTGAAGCTTTCTTT,TRBV5-1,TRBJ1-1,NA,NA
CASSQLGVQGSMNTEAFF,TGTGCCAGCAGCCAATTAGGGGTGCAGGGATCAATGAACACTGAAGCTTTCTTT,TRBV11-2,TRBJ1-1,NA,NA
CASSPGGAGETQYF,TGTGCCAGCAGCCCCGGGGGGGCCGGGGAGACCCAGTACTTC,TRBV7-2,TRBJ2-5,TRBD2,NA
CASRGARVEAFF,TGTGCCAGCAGGGGGGCGCGGGTTGAAGCTTTCTTT,TRBV2,TRBJ1-1,NA,few
CASSLGGRNEQFF,TGTGCCAGCAGCTTAGGGGGGAGGAATGAGCAGTTCTTC,TRBV11-3,TRBJ2-1,NA,few
CASSLQGSSSEKLFF,TGCGCCAGCAGCTTACAGGGGTCCTCTTCCGAAAAACTGTTTTTT,TRBV5-1,TRBJ1-4,TRBD1,NA
CASRLQGADEQFF,TGTGCCAGTAGGCTACAGGGGGCAGATGAGCAGTTCTTC,TRBV19,TRBJ2-1,TRBD1,NA